This is a list of T cell receptor beta chains from one sample in a study of persistence of HIV-infected CD4 T cells. TCRdb's table, derived via immunoSEQ multiplex PCR, lists solely in-frame clones and lacks some. This table has 23,000 or so clones, 74% appearing once. The antigens for these receptors are not known. The starting material was CD4+ T cells sorted from PBMCs after approximately 18-hour stimulation, obtained from a patient who received antiretroviral therapy. These receptors all stem from an adult man with HIV who was CMV-seropositive. Each CDR3 is given with its conserved first and last residue. The D gene is left open where the match is weak. A row's size may be missing; if present it is once, few, many or a size class.

>TRBJ1-1|-|TRBV29-1|14|TRBD1
CSVHVGTVNTEAFF
TGCAGCGTCCACGTAGGGACAGTGAACACTGAAGCTTTCTTT
>TRBJ2-7|-|TRBV3-1/TRBV3-2|15|-
CASSQGYRSHYEQYF
TGTGCCAGCAGCCAAGGCTACAGGAGCCACTACGAGCAGTACTTC
>TRBJ1-5|-|TRBV6-1|18|TRBD1
CASSAMILQGAEDQPQHF
TGTGCCAGCAGTGCCATGATCCTACAGGGGGCGGAGGATCAGCCCCAGCATTTT
>TRBJ2-3|-|TRBV10-3|11|TRBD1
CAISDRDRVYF
TGTGCCATCAGCGACCGGGACAGGGTGTATTTT
>TRBJ2-7|few|TRBV29-1|13|TRBD2
CSVPGGASYEQYF
TGCAGCGTTCCCGGGGGGGCATCGTACGAGCAGTACTTC
>TRBJ1-1|-|TRBV21-1|13|-
CASSQRTAREAFF
TGTGCCAGCAGCCAACGGACAGCACGGGAAGCTTTCTTT
>TRBJ2-7|once|TRBV10-2|15|TRBD2
CASSPTTSGGPEQYF
TGCGCCAGCAGTCCCACGACTAGCGGGGGGCCCGAGCAGTACTTC
>TRBJ2-2|-|TRBV19|15|-
CASSILGGNTGELFF
TGTGCCAGTAGTATACTCGGGGGCAACACCGGGGAGCTGTTTTTT
>TRBJ1-4|-|TRBV5-1|15|TRBD1
CASSLEGASWEKLFF
TGCGCCAGCAGCTTGGAGGGGGCTAGTTGGGAAAAACTGTTTTTT
>TRBJ2-7|-|TRBV27|13|-
CASRDQISYEQYF
TGTGCCAGCAGGGATCAGATCTCCTACGAGCAGTACTTC
>TRBJ2-7|-|TRBV18|13|-
CASSGGSAYEQYF
TGTGCCAGCTCAGGTGGGTCGGCCTACGAGCAGTACTTC
>TRBJ2-2|-|TRBV6-2/TRBV6-3|17|-
CASSSTDTRRHTGELFF
TGTGCCAGCAGCTCCACAGACACGCGGAGGCACACCGGGGAGCTGTTTTTT
>TRBJ1-4|-|TRBV28|17|-
CASSLSPGTRTLKKLFF
TGTGCCAGCAGTTTATCGCCTGGCACCAGGACACTCAAAAAGCTGTTTTTT
>TRBJ1-1|-|TRBV29-1|13|-
CSVEFDSMTEAFF
TGCAGCGTTGAATTCGACAGCATGACCGAAGCTTTCTTT
>TRBJ2-1|once|TRBV3-1/TRBV3-2|15|-
CASSQEAGIYNEQFF
TGTGCCAGCAGCCAAGAAGCAGGGATCTACAATGAGCAGTTCTTC
>TRBJ1-2|-|TRBV2|15|TRBD1
CASRQGQDPNYGYTF
TGTGCCAGCAGGCAGGGACAGGACCCGAACTATGGCTACACCTTC
>TRBJ2-7|-|TRBV5-1|14|TRBD2
CASSVTSVGAEQYF
TGCGCCAGCAGCGTCACTAGCGTTGGGGCCGAGCAGTACTTC
>TRBJ2-2|-|TRBV19|14|TRBD2
CASSIAGGPGELFF
TGTGCCAGTAGTATTGCGGGGGGGCCCGGGGAGCTGTTTTTT
>TRBJ2-1|-|TRBV5-1|14|-
CASSLRQDYNEQFF
TGCGCCAGCAGCTTACGACAGGACTACAATGAGCAGTTCTTC
>TRBJ2-3|-|TRBV6-5|14|TRBD2
CASSLAGGRDTQYF
TGTGCCAGCAGCCTAGCGGGGGGGCGGGATACGCAGTATTTT
>TRBJ2-1|-|TRBV7-9|13|-
CASSLDGGPEQFF
TGTGCCAGCAGCTTAGATGGGGGCCCTGAGCAGTTCTTC
>TRBJ2-1|-|TRBV6-6|16|TRBD2
CASSYGAGGPGSEQFF
TGTGCCAGCAGTTACGGGGCGGGGGGGCCTGGCAGTGAGCAGTTCTTC
>TRBJ1-5|-|TRBV6-5|14|-
CASSTGSYNQPQHF
TGTGCCAGCAGTACAGGTAGTTACAATCAGCCCCAGCATTTT
>TRBJ2-3|-|TRBV5-1|14|-
CASSLAGNTDTQYF
TGCGCCAGCAGCTTGGCGGGTAACACAGATACGCAGTATTTT
>TRBJ2-3|-|TRBV4-2|18|TRBD2
CASSQDPTSGGVGDTQYF
TGTGCCAGCAGCCAAGATCCGACTAGCGGGGGGGTCGGAGATACGCAGTATTTT
>TRBJ2-1|once|TRBV6-1|16|-
CASSEIRDKRYNEQFF
TGTGCCAGCAGTGAGATTCGGGACAAACGCTACAATGAGCAGTTCTTC
>TRBJ1-6|-|TRBV9|15|-
CASSVAHFPSSPLHF
TGTGCCAGCAGCGTAGCCCACTTTCCCAGCTCACCCCTCCACTTT
>TRBJ1-5|-|TRBV2|15|TRBD1
CASRIRDSPNQPQHF
TGTGCCAGCAGGATTCGGGACAGTCCCAATCAGCCCCAGCATTTT
>TRBJ2-1|-|TRBV7-2|14|-
CASSLVRVGNEQFF
TGTGCCAGCAGCTTAGTACGGGTAGGGAATGAGCAGTTCTTC
>TRBJ1-5|medium-sized|TRBV28|16|TRBD1
CASSASTTGWAQPQHF
TGTGCCAGCAGTGCGTCCACGACAGGGTGGGCTCAGCCCCAGCATTTT
>TRBJ1-6|-|TRBV4-2|13|-
CASSQVRRSPLHF
TGTGCCAGCAGCCAAGTTCGGCGGTCACCCCTCCACTTT
>TRBJ1-3|-|TRBV18|16|-
CASSPVAVPSGNTIYF
TGTGCCAGCTCACCAGTGGCAGTCCCCTCTGGAAACACCATATATTTT
>TRBJ2-2|-|TRBV6-1|16|-
CASSDLHRTIAGELFF
TGTGCCAGCAGTGATTTGCATAGGACTATCGCCGGGGAGCTGTTTTTT
>TRBJ2-5|-|TRBV5-1|14|-
CASSFDSLQETQYF
TGCGCCAGCAGCTTCGACTCGCTCCAAGAGACCCAGTACTTC
>TRBJ1-2|few|TRBV27|15|TRBD1
CASSLSHRGANGYTF
TGTGCCAGCAGTTTATCTCACAGGGGGGCTAATGGCTACACCTTC
>TRBJ1-5|-|TRBV28|13|TRBD1
CASKTGEHQPQHF
TGTGCCAGTAAGACAGGGGAACATCAGCCCCAGCATTTT
>TRBJ2-2|-|TRBV5-1|14|TRBD1
CASTVLTGVGELFF
TGCGCCAGCACGGTTTTGACAGGGGTCGGGGAGCTGTTTTTT
>TRBJ1-6|-|TRBV5-1|15|TRBD1
CASSWDRDSHSPLHF
TGCGCCAGCAGCTGGGACCGGGACAGCCATTCACCCCTCCACTTT
>TRBJ1-2|-|TRBV28|11|-
CASSRDYGYTF
TGTGCCAGCTCTCGGGACTATGGCTACACCTTC
>TRBJ2-2|-|TRBV3-1/TRBV3-2|15|TRBD1
CASSHTTGYTGELFF
TGTGCCAGCAGCCATACGACAGGGTACACCGGGGAGCTGTTTTTT
>TRBJ2-7|-|TRBV12-3/TRBV12-4|13|-
CASSRSQGYEQYF
TGTGCCAGCAGTCGCTCCCAGGGCTACGAGCAGTACTTC
>TRBJ1-6|few|TRBV12-3/TRBV12-4|13|-
CASSPSPRSPLHF
TGTGCCAGCAGCCCAAGTCCAAGGTCACCCCTCCACTTT
>TRBJ2-3|-|TRBV19|12|-
CASSPSTDTQYF
TGTGCCAGTAGTCCTAGCACAGATACGCAGTATTTT
>TRBJ1-2|few|TRBV6-5|14|-
CASSSSGTKGDYTF
TGTGCCAGCAGTTCATCCGGGACTAAAGGAGACTACACCTTC
>TRBJ2-5|few|TRBV5-4|16|-
CASSLGITGDQETQYF
TGTGCCAGCAGCCTGGGCATCACAGGAGATCAAGAGACCCAGTACTTC
>TRBJ1-2|once|TRBV7-9|14|TRBD1
CASSSYDRGDGYTF
TGTGCCAGCAGCTCTTACGACAGGGGGGATGGCTACACCTTC
>TRBJ1-2|few|TRBV6-2/TRBV6-3|14|-
CASTPPGGVYGYTF
TGTGCCAGCACCCCCCCCGGGGGTGTCTATGGCTACACCTTC
>TRBJ2-1|-|TRBV7-9|12|-
CASFSSYNEQFF
TGTGCCAGCTTCAGCTCCTACAATGAGCAGTTCTTC
>TRBJ1-2|-|TRBV19|14|-
CASSIDVDRVGYTF
TGTGCCAGTAGTATAGATGTCGACCGAGTTGGCTACACCTTC
>TRBJ2-7|medium-sized|TRBV19|15|TRBD1
CASIGPGRGPSEQYF
TGTGCCAGTATTGGCCCGGGCAGGGGGCCGTCAGAGCAGTACTTC
>TRBJ2-3|-|TRBV10-3|15|TRBD1
CAILDRGRSTDTQYF
TGTGCCATCCTCGACAGGGGTCGCAGCACAGATACGCAGTATTTT
>TRBJ2-7|-|TRBV18|11|-
CASRTADEQYF
TGTGCCAGCCGGACCGCCGACGAGCAGTACTTC
>TRBJ1-5|-|TRBV5-8|14|-
CASSSRQEDQPQHF
TGTGCCAGCAGCTCGCGACAGGAAGATCAGCCCCAGCATTTT
>TRBJ2-7|-|TRBV28|13|-
CASSLSKIYEQYF
TGTGCCAGCAGTTTATCCAAGATCTACGAGCAGTACTTC
>TRBJ1-5|-|TRBV5-8|15|TRBD1
CASSTRTGQNQPQHF
TGTGCCAGCAGCACCCGGACAGGCCAGAATCAGCCCCAGCATTTT
>TRBJ2-7|-|TRBV28|12|TRBD1
CASSPDRGEQYF
TGTGCCAGCAGCCCCGACAGGGGCGAGCAGTACTTC
>TRBJ1-1|-|TRBV27|14|-
CASRLDRLNTEAFF
TGTGCCAGCAGGTTAGACAGATTGAACACTGAAGCTTTCTTT
>TRBJ2-1|-|TRBV2|16|TRBD2
CASTPVGGVPYNEQFF
TGTGCCAGCACCCCGGTGGGGGGGGTACCCTACAATGAGCAGTTCTTC
>TRBJ1-3|-|TRBV27|18|-
CASSRSPSSVISGNTIYF
TGTGCCAGCAGCAGGTCCCCCTCTAGTGTTATCTCTGGAAACACCATATATTTT
>TRBJ2-3|-|TRBV5-1|15|TRBD2
CASSPSGGSTDTQYF
TGCGCCAGCAGCCCTAGCGGGGGAAGCACAGATACGCAGTATTTT